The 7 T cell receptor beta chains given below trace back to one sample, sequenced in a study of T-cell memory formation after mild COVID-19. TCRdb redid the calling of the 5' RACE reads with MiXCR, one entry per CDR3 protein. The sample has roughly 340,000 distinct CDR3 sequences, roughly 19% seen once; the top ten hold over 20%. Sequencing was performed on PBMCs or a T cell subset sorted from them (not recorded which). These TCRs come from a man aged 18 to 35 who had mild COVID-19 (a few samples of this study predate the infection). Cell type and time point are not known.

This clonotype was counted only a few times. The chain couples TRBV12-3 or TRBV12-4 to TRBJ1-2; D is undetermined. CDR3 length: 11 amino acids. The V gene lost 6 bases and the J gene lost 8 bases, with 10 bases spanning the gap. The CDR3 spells CASSPEEGYTF. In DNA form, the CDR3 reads TGTGCCAGCAGCCCGGAGGAAGGCTACACCTTC.

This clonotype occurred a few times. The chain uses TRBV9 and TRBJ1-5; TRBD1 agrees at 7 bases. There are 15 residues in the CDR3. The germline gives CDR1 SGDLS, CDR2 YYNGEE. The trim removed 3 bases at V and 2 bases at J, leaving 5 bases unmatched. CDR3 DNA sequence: TGTGCCAGCAGCGGAGCTGACAGGGGCAATCAGCCCCAGCATTTT. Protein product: CASSGADRGNQPQHF.

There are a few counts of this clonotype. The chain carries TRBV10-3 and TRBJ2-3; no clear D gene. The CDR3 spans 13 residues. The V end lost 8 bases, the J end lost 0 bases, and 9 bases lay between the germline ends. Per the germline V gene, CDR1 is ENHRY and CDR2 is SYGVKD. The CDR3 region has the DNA TGTGCCATCCGTGTCCTTAGCACAGATACGCAGTATTTT. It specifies CAIRVLSTDTQYF.

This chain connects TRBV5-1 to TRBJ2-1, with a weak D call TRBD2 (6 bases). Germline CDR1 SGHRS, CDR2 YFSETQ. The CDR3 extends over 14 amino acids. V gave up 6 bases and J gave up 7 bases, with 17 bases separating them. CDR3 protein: CASTSAGAGNEQFF. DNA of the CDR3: TGCGCCAGCACCAGCGCCGGGGCGGGGAATGAGCAGTTCTTC.

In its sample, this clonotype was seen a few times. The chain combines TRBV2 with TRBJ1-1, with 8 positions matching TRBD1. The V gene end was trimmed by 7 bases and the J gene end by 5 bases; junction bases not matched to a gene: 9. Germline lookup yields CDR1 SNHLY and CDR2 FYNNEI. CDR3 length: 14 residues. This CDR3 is CASNPQGGRTEAFF. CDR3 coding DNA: TGTGCCAGCAACCCACAGGGGGGACGTACTGAAGCTTTCTTT.

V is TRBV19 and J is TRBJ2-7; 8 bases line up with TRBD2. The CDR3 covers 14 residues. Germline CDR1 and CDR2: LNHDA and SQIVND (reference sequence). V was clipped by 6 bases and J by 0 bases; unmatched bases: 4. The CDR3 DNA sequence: TGTGCCAGTAGACGCGGGGGGCTCTCCTACGAGCAGTACTTC. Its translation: CASRRGGLSYEQYF.

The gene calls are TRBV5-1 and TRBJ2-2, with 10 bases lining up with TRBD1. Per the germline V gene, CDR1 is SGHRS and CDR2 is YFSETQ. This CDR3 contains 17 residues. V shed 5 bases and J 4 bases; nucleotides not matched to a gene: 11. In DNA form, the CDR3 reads TGCGCCAGCAGACGCGTTACCGGGACAGGGGTCACCGGGGAGCTGTTTTTT. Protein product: CASRRVTGTGVTGELFF. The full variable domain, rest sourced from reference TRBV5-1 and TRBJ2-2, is KAGVTQTPRYLIKTRGQQVTLSCSPISGHRSVSWYQQTPGQGLQFLFEYFSETQRNKGNFPGRFSGRQFSNSRSEMNVSTLELGDSALYLCASRRVTGTGVTGELFFGEGSRLTVL.